These 15 T cell receptor beta chains originate from one sample sequenced in a study of T-cell memory formation after mild COVID-19. TCRdb used MiXCR to reprocess the 5' RACE reads, holding one entry per CDR3 protein. The sample carries 180,000 or so distinct CDR3 sequences, under 14% recorded once. Material for sequencing was PBMCs or a T cell subset sorted from them (not recorded which). The receptors originated from a man younger than 35 who had mild COVID-19 (a few samples of this study predate the infection). Cell type and time point are not known.

CDR3: CASSPRGPYEQYF. CDR3 DNA: TGTGCCAGCTCACCGAGGGGACCCTACGAGCAGTACTTC. The chain couples TRBV18 to TRBJ2-7; the D gene could be TRBD1 or TRBD2 (5 bases each). Trimming removed 3 bases at V and 2 bases at J, with 8 bases between. Germline V gene data show CDR1 as KGHSH and CDR2 as LQKENI. The CDR3 has 13 residues.

This clonotype has only a few counts. V is TRBV7-9 and J is TRBJ1-2; 9 nucleotides align to TRBD1. Looked up from germline, CDR1 is SEHNR and CDR2 is FQNEAQ (reference sequence). V was pared by 5 bases and J by 4 bases, with 11 bases of the junction left unmatched. CDR3 size: 16 residues. The DNA of the CDR3 is TGTGCCAGCAGCCTAGGGGACAGGGCGACCCTCTATGGCTACACCTTC. As protein: CASSLGDRATLYGYTF.

Concerning this clonotype: This could be a read error, since a much larger clone is one nucleotide away. V usage is TRBV7-2 and J usage is TRBJ1-2, with D uncertain. V was clipped by 1 base and J by 10 bases, with 28 bases between them. CDR3 size: 18 residues. Germline loops: CDR1 SGHTA, CDR2 FQGNSA. The CDR3 region is CASSLGPAIIPPSKVYTF. The CDR3 DNA follows: TGTGCCAGCAGCTTAGGGCCAGCCATTATCCCTCCCTCTAAGGTCTACACCTTC.

The rearrangement uses TRBV7-8 and TRBJ1-3; possibly TRBD1 for D (5 bases). V was cut by 0 bases and J by 3 bases, with 15 bases left in between. The CDR3 has 17 residues. Germline values: CDR1 SGHVS, CDR2 FQNEAQ. DNA of the CDR3: TGTGCCAGCAGCTTAGCGCAGGGCGGGGGTGGTGGAAACACCATATATTTT. Translated, it gives CASSLAQGGGGGNTIYF. The full variable domain, with the rest looked up from reference TRBV7-8 and TRBJ1-3, is GAGVSQSPRYKVAKRGQDVALRCDPISGHVSLFWYQQALGQGPEFLTYFQNEAQLDKSGLPSDRFFAERPEGSVSTLKIQRTQQEDSAVYLCASSLAQGGGGGNTIYFGEGSWLTVV.

This chain links TRBV24-1 with TRBJ2-5, with D uncertain. The CDR3 runs to 13 residues. From germline, CDR1 is KGHDR and CDR2 SFDVKD. V lost 4 bases to trimming and J lost 5 bases, with 10 bases between them. CDR3 in DNA: TGTGCCACCAGTGACCCCGAGGAGGAGACCCAGTACTTC. Amino acid sequence: CATSDPEEETQYF.

The chain carries TRBV12-3 or TRBV12-4 and TRBJ1-3, with D hard to call. V was shortened by 6 bases and J by 0 bases, with 12 bases between the two germline ends. CDR3 length: 15 residues. The chain's CDR3 is CASSPRRGSGNTIYF. CDR3 bases: TGTGCCAGCAGCCCCAGGCGGGGCTCTGGAAACACCATATATTTT.

This clonotype was seen a few times. The rearrangement links TRBV2 to TRBJ2-1, with 8 bases lining up with TRBD2. The V gene's germline CDR1 is SNHLY and CDR2 FYNNEI. Unmatched junction bases numbered 4, after V lost 3 bases and J lost 0 bases. CDR3 size: 16 residues. In DNA, the CDR3 is TGTGCCAGCAGTGATCCAGCGGGGGCCTCCTACAATGAGCAGTTCTTC. It codes for CASSDPAGASYNEQFF.

The chain carries TRBV5-5 and TRBJ2-5; D is unresolved. Germline CDR1 is SGHKS and CDR2 is YYEKEE (reference sequence). With 4 bases removed from V and 0 bases from J, the gap between germline ends came to 19 bases. The CDR3 is 17 amino acids. CDR3 nucleotides: TGTGCCAGCAGCCCGTCAGCCCGGGCAATGTACCAAGAGACCCAGTACTTC. The encoded protein is CASSPSARAMYQETQYF.

V usage is TRBV29-1 and J usage is TRBJ2-5; D is unclear. The length of the CDR3 is 14 residues. V lost 2 bases and J 7 bases, leaving 17 bases between the germline ends. Looked up from germline, CDR1 is SQVTM and CDR2 is ANQGSEA. In DNA, the CDR3 is TGCAGCGTTGAACCCCTTGCTCAGTTCGGGACCCAGTACTTC. This codes for CSVEPLAQFGTQYF.

This clonotype has a handful of counts. The genes are TRBV5-5 and TRBJ1-6; 7 nucleotides match TRBD1. This CDR3 comprises 14 residues. Germline V gene data show CDR1 as SGHKS and CDR2 as YYEKEE (reference sequence). J lost 11 bases, V lost 0 bases, and 5 bases had no gene match. The DNA for the CDR3 is TGTGCCAGCAGCTTGGACAGGGGTGGCACACCCCTCCACTTT. The encoded protein is CASSLDRGGTPLHF.

The J gene is TRBJ1-5, the V gene TRBV7-2; no firm D call. This CDR3 has 15 amino acids. Germline V gene data show CDR1 as SGHTA and CDR2 as FQGNSA. V lost 0 bases to trimming and J lost 5 bases, with 11 bases between them. CDR3 in DNA: TGTGCCAGCAGCTTAGCTCTGGGTAATTATCAGCCCCAGCATTTT. The encoded protein is CASSLALGNYQPQHF.

The V gene is TRBV14, the J gene TRBJ2-3, with unresolved D. This CDR3 is built from 11 residues. The V gene's germline CDR1 is SGHDN and CDR2 FVKESK. Trimming pared 5 bases from V and 7 bases from J, leaving 7 bases between. The CDR3 region has the DNA TGTGCCAGCAGCTCCGGAAATACGCAGTATTTT. This translates into CASSSGNTQYF.

This clonotype has a handful of counts. The V call is TRBV10-3, the J call TRBJ2-7; D is perhaps TRBD2 (6 bases). Germline V gene data show CDR1 as ENHRY and CDR2 as SYGVKD. This CDR3 has 11 residues. The V and J ends lost 6 bases and 3 bases respectively, with 6 bases between them. CDR3 sequence (DNA): TGTGCCATCAGCGGGAGCTACGAGCAGTACTTC. It encodes CAISGSYEQYF.

There are many counts of this clonotype. This chain connects TRBV6-5 to TRBJ2-5, with D perhaps TRBD1 or TRBD2 (5 bases each). Germline CDR1 MNHEY, CDR2 SVGAGI. V lost 6 bases and J lost 3, with 14 bases in between. This CDR3 is 14 amino acids long. The DNA of the CDR3 is TGTGCCAGCAGCAAGGGACCCCCTAAAGAGACCCAGTACTTC. Its translation: CASSKGPPKETQYF.

The J gene is TRBJ2-3, the V gene TRBV5-1; D is perhaps TRBD1 (8 bases). V dropped 0 bases and J dropped 4 bases, with 12 bases sitting between them. The CDR3 length is 15 residues. The V gene's germline CDR1 is SGHRS and CDR2 YFSETQ. The CDR3 coding sequence is TGCGCCAGCAGCTTGGGACAGGGGAGGGCAGATACGCAGTATTTT. This gives the protein CASSLGQGRADTQYF.